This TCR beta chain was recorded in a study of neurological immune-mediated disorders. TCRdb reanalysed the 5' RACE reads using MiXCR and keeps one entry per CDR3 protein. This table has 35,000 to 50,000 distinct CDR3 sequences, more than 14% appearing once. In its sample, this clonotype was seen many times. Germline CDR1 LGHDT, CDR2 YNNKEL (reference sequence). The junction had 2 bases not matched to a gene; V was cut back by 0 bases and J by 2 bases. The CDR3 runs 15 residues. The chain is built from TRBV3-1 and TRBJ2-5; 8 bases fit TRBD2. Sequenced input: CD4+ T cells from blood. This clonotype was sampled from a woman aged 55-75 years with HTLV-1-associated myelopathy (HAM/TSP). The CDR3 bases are TGTGCCAGCAGCCAAGACACGGGGGGGCAAGAGACCCAGTACTTC. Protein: CASSQDTGGQETQYF.